The 7 T cell receptor beta chains below come from one sample, sequenced in a study of T cells after yellow fever vaccination. TCRdb fed the 5' RACE reads into MiXCR, producing one record per CDR3 protein. The table has about 74,000 distinct CDR3 sequences, approximately 7.7% seen once. The sample consisted of CD8+ T cells sorted from PBMCs, taken 5 to 6 days after the first yellow fever vaccination. Source of these receptors: a man aged 18 to 30 who received the YFV17D yellow fever vaccine.

This clonotype was recorded at least ten times. J is TRBJ2-7 and V is TRBV29-1; D remains ambiguous. CDR3 length: 13 residues. The V gene's germline CDR1 is SQVTM and CDR2 ANQGSEA. V was cut by 4 bases and J by 0 bases, with 10 bases left in between. The CDR3, as DNA: TGCAGCGTTGCGTCTATTAGCTCCTACGAGCAGTACTTC. As protein: CSVASISSYEQYF.

Remarks on this clonotype: This may arise from a read error, as a much more abundant clone is one base away. The chain uses TRBV7-2 and TRBJ2-7; 12 nucleotides align to TRBD1. Germline V gene sequence: CDR1 SGHTA, CDR2 FQGNSA. The length of the CDR3 is 16 residues. CDR3 nucleotides: TGTGCCCGCAGCCTCGAGGGGACAGGGGGCTTCTACGAGCAGTACTTC. Protein: CARSLEGTGGFYEQYF.

In this sample, this clonotype turned up many times. This sequence joins TRBV10-2 and TRBJ2-5, with TRBD1 matching 8 bases. J gave up 3 bases and V 7 bases, and 4 bases lay outside the gene matches. The CDR3 spans 13 residues. Germline values: CDR1 WSHSY, CDR2 SAAADI. The CDR3 loop reads CASTLDREETQYF. The CDR3 nucleotides read TGCGCCAGCACTTTGGACAGGGAAGAGACCCAGTACTTC.

This clonotype has a count of ten or more. The CDR3 spells CASSPFAPLNTGELFF. The CDR3 DNA follows: TGTGCCAGCAGCCCCTTCGCCCCGCTGAACACCGGGGAGCTGTTTTTT. The rearrangement links TRBV7-9 to TRBJ2-2, with D hard to call. Germline assignment: CDR1 SEHNR and CDR2 FQNEAQ (reference sequence). The germline V and J ends were trimmed by 5 bases and 1 base, with 14 bases remaining between them. CDR3 length: 16 residues. The full variable domain, with the rest looked up from reference TRBV7-9 and TRBJ2-2, is DTGVSQNPRHKITKRGQNVTFRCDPISEHNRLYWYRQTLGQGPEFLTYFQNEAQLEKSRLLSDRFSAERPKGSFSTLEIQRTEQGDSAMYLCASSPFAPLNTGELFFGEGSRLTVL.

This clonotype appeared a few times. The gene calls are TRBV10-2 and TRBJ1-1; D is undetermined. Looked up from germline, CDR1 is WSHSY and CDR2 is SAAADI. This CDR3 is 12 amino acids long. V shed 2 bases and J shed 8 bases, with 9 bases lying between them. DNA for the CDR3: TGCGCCAGCAGTGAGCGGCGGGAAGAAGCTTTCTTT. Residues: CASSERREEAFF.

This clonotype came up a few times. The CDR3 region has the DNA TGTGCCAGCAGGTCCCGGGACGGATACACTGAAGCTTTCTTT. Translating it yields CASRSRDGYTEAFF. This chain uses TRBV7-2 with TRBJ1-1, with D perhaps TRBD1 (5 bases). This CDR3 contains 14 residues. The V and J ends lost 6 bases and 3 bases respectively, with 14 bases between them. CDR1 is SGHTA, CDR2 FQGNSA, per germline.

This clonotype was counted between two and nine times. V is TRBV4-1 and J is TRBJ2-1, with 7 bases lining up with TRBD1. The CDR3 runs 16 residues. With V trimmed by 4 bases and J by 0 bases, 6 bases remained unmatched. The germline V gene has CDR1 MGHRA and CDR2 YSYEKL. The CDR3 DNA is TGCGCCAGCAGCCGCGACAGGGCGAGCTCCTACAATGAGCAGTTCTTC. Translated, it gives CASSRDRASSYNEQFF.